One and the same sample provided the 11 T cell receptor beta chains below, sequenced in a study of blood T cell repertoires in COVID-19. Only in-frame clones appear in the TCRdb table, and some are missing; sequencing was by immunoSEQ multiplex PCR. The data show approximately 47,000 clones, with 88% seen just once and about 12% held by the top ten. Source material: peripheral blood. Receptors originate from a human donor with active COVID-19. The donor label of this sample is uncertain.

The gene calls are TRBV5-1 and TRBJ2-3; TRBD1 matches 7 bases. Germline loops: CDR1 SGHRS, CDR2 YFSETQ. V lost 6 bases and J lost 0; bases outside the gene matches: 4. CDR3 size: 14 residues. The CDR3 loop reads CASNEGASTDTQYF. As DNA, the CDR3 is TGCGCCAGCAACGAGGGGGCCAGCACAGATACGCAGTATTTT.

This clone was recorded a few times. V and J are TRBV6-5 and TRBJ2-1; TRBD2 aligns across 11 bases. The germline gives CDR1 MNHEY, CDR2 SVGAGI. The V segment lost 5 bases and the J segment 4 bases; nucleotides outside the gene matches: 4. This CDR3 contains 15 residues. The CDR3 DNA follows: TGTGCCAGCAGTCCACTAGCGGGGGCGTACAATGAGCAGTTCTTC. Amino acids: CASSPLAGAYNEQFF.

The sample holds a few counts of this clone. The J gene is TRBJ1-3, the V gene TRBV30; D possibly corresponds to TRBD1 (6 bases). Germline loops: CDR1 GTSNPN, CDR2 SVGIG (reference sequence). V lost 4 bases, J lost 4 bases, and 20 bases lay in between. The CDR3 contains 16 residues. The CDR3 is CAWTERTRDIGNTIYF. DNA for the CDR3: TGTGCCTGGACCGAACGCACACGGGACATCGGAAACACCATATATTTT.

The rearrangement joins TRBV4-3 to TRBJ2-7; D remains ambiguous. V was cut by 1 base and J by 0 bases, with 7 bases left in between. Germline V gene data show CDR1 as LGHNA and CDR2 as YSLEER. This CDR3 contains 14 residues. The CDR3, as DNA: TGCGCCAGCAGCCAAGCGGTCGTCTCCTACGAGCAGTACTTC. Translation: CASSQAVVSYEQYF.

The chain carries TRBV27 and TRBJ2-3, with D perhaps TRBD1 (6 bases). The CDR3 sequence is 16 residues long. Germline CDR1 is MNHEY and CDR2 is SMNVEV (reference sequence). Trimming removed 7 bases from V and 6 bases from J, with 23 bases in between. CDR3 protein: CASTPWTAEGRDTQYF. The CDR3 DNA reads as TGTGCCAGCACCCCTTGGACAGCTGAGGGTCGGGATACGCAGTATTTT.

This chain joins TRBV7-9 and TRBJ2-5, with D possibly matching TRBD2 (5 bases). Trimming removed 1 base at V and 5 bases at J, with 11 bases between. The CDR3 has 14 residues. Germline values: CDR1 SEHNR, CDR2 FQNEAQ (reference sequence). The CDR3 loop is CASSLVVGVETQYF. The CDR3 DNA is TGTGCCAGCAGCTTAGTGGTGGGAGTGGAGACCCAGTACTTC. The full variable domain, rest sourced from reference TRBV7-9 and TRBJ2-5, is DTGVSQNPRHKITKRGQNVTFRCDPISEHNRLYWYRQTLGQGPEFLTYFQNEAQLEKSRLLSDRFSAERPKGSFSTLEIQRTEQGDSAMYLCASSLVVGVETQYFGPGTRLLVL.

This clone has only one observation. V and J are TRBV19 and TRBJ1-1; 8 positions agree with TRBD1. The V gene's germline CDR1 is LNHDA and CDR2 SQIVND (reference sequence). V gave up 5 bases and J gave up 4 bases; unmatched junction bases: 6. This CDR3 region has 14 residues. The DNA for the CDR3 is TGTGCCAGTAGTGTTCAACAGGGGGTCACTGAAGCTTTCTTT. It yields the protein CASSVQQGVTEAFF.

The chain links TRBV6-5 to TRBJ1-1; D is unresolved. This CDR3 is built from 15 residues. V was cut by 2 bases and J by 0 bases, with 10 bases left in between. Looked up from germline, CDR1 is MNHEY and CDR2 is SVGAGI. The CDR3 bases are TGTGCCAGCAGTTACGGCCGGGTGCTGAACACTGAAGCTTTCTTT. The encoded protein is CASSYGRVLNTEAFF.

J is TRBJ1-5 and V is TRBV9, with D possibly matching TRBD1 (5 bases). This CDR3 region has 15 residues. Germline lookup yields CDR1 SGDLS and CDR2 YYNGEE. V lost 1 base and J lost 1, with 9 bases in between. The CDR3 protein is CASSVQGLSNQPQHF. In nucleotides, the CDR3 is TGTGCCAGCAGCGTACAGGGTCTCAGCAATCAGCCCCAGCATTTT.

The chain couples TRBV21-1 to TRBJ2-2; the D call in the table, TRBD2, was not verified against the DNA. TRBV21-1 is a pseudogene segment. The CDR3 has 14 amino acids. CDR3 coding DNA: TGTGCCAGAATTTCTCTTGTAAACACCGGGGAGCTGTTTTTT. It codes for CARISLVNTGELFF.

The chain has TRBV6-5 and TRBJ1-2; D is unclear. Trimming stripped 0 bases from V and 0 bases from J, with 5 bases between. Germline V gene sequence: CDR1 MNHEY, CDR2 SVGAGI. This CDR3 spans 14 amino acids. For the CDR3, the DNA is TGTGCCAGCAGTTACTCCATAGCTAACTATGGCTACACCTTC. Translated, it gives CASSYSIANYGYTF.